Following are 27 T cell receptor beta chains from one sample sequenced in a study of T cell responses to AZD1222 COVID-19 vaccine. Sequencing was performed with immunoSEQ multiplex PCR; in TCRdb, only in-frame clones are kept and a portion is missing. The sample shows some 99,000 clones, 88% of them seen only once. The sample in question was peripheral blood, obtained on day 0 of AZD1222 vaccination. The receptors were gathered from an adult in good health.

CDR3 nucleotides: TGTGCCAGTAGTGCCGTCTCTGGGGCCAACGTCCTGACTTTC. This sequence encodes CASSAVSGANVLTF. V usage is TRBV19 and J usage is TRBJ2-6, with unresolved D. Per germline, CDR1 LNHDA and CDR2 SQIVND (reference sequence). The CDR3 is 14 residues long. Deletions cut 5 bases from V and 0 bases from J, with 5 bases between.

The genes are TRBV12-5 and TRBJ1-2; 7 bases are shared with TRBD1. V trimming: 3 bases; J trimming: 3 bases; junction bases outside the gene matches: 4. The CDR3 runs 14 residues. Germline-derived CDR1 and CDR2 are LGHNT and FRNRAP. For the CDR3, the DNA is TGTGCTAGTGGTTTTTTCGGACAGGACTATGGCTACACCTTC. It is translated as CASGFFGQDYGYTF.

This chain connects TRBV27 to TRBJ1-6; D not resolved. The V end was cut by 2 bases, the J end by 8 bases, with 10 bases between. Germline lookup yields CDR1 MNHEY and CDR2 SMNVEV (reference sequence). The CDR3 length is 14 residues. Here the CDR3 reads CASSLIRPDSPLHF. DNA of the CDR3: TGTGCCAGCAGTTTAATCAGACCTGATTCACCCCTCCACTTT.

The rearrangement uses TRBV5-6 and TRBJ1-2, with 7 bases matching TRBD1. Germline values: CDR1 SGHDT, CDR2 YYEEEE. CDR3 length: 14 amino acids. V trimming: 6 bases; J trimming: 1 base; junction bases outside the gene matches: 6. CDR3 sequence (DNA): TGTGCCAGCATCAAGACAGGGATTAACTATGGCTACACCTTC. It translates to CASIKTGINYGYTF. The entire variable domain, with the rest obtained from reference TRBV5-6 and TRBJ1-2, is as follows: DAGVTQSPTHLIKTRGQQVTLRCSPKSGHDTVSWYQQALGQGPQFIFQYYEEEERQRGNFPDRFSGHQFPNYSSELNVNALLLGDSALYLCASIKTGINYGYTFGSGTRLTVV.

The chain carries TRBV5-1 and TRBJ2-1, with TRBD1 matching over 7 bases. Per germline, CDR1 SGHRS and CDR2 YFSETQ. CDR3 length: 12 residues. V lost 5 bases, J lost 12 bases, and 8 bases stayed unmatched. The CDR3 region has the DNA TGCGCCAGCAGTCAAGGACAGGTCGGGCAGTTCTTC. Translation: CASSQGQVGQFF.

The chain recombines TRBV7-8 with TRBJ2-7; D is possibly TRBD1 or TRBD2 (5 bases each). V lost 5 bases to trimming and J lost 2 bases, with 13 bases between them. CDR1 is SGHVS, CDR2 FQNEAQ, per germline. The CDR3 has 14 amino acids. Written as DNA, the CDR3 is TGTGCCAGCAGCAGAGGGGATAGCCCCTACGAGCAGTACGTC. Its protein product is CASSRGDSPYEQYV.

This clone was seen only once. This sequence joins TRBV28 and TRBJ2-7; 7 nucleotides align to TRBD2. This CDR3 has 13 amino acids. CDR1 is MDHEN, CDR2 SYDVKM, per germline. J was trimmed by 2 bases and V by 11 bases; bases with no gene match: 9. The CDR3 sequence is CASWGGPPYEQYV. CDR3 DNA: TGTGCCTCCTGGGGGGGACCCCCCTACGAGCAGTACGTC.

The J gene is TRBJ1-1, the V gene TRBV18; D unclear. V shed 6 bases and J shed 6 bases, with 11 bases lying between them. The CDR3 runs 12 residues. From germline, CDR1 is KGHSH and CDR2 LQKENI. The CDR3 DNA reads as TGTGCCAGCTCGTCGCAGACGGCTGAAGCTTTCTTT. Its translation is CASSSQTAEAFF.

The CDR3 loop is CASRDGTAKNTEAFF. The CDR3 coding sequence is TGTGCCAGCAGGGACGGGACAGCCAAGAACACTGAAGCTTTCTTT. This chain uses TRBV6-5 with TRBJ1-1, with 7 bases identical to TRBD1. Per germline, CDR1 MNHEY and CDR2 SVGAGI. The CDR3 extends over 15 amino acids. Trimming took 6 bases from V and 1 from J; bases not matched to a gene: 8.

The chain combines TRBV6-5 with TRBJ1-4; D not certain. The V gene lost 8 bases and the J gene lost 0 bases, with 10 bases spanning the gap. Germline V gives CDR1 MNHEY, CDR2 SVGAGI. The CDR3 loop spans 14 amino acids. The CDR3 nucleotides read TGTGCCAGCCGGCAGTACGCAACTAATGAAAAACTGTTTTTT. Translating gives CASRQYATNEKLFF.

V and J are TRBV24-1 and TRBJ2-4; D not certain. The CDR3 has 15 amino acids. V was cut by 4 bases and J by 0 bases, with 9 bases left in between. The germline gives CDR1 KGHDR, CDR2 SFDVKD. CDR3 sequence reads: CATSDGRVAKNIQYF. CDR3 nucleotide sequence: TGTGCCACCAGTGACGGTAGGGTAGCCAAAAACATTCAGTACTTC.

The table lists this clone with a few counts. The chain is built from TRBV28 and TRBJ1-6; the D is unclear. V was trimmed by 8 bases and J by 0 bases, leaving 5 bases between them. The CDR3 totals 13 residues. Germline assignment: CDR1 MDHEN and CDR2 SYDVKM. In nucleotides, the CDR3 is TGTGCCAGCTTCTCCTCCTATAATTCACCCCTCCACTTT. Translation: CASFSSYNSPLHF.

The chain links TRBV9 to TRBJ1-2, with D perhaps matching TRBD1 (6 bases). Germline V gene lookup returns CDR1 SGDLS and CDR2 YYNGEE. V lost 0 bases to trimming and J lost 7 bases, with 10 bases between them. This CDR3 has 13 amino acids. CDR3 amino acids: CASSVGQAGGYTF. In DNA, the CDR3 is TGTGCCAGCAGCGTAGGACAGGCCGGTGGCTACACCTTC.

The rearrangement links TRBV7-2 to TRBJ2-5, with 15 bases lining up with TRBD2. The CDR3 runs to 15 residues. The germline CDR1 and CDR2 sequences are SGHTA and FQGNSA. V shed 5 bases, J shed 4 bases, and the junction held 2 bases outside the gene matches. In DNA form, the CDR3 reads TGTGCCAGCAGCCCGGGACTAGCGGGGGGAGAGACCCAGTACTTC. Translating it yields CASSPGLAGGETQYF.

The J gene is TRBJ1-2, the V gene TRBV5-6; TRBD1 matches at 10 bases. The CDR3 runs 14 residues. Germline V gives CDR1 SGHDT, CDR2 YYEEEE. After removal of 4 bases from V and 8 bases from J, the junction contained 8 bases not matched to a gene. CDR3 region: CASSADRGTWGYTF. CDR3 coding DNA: TGTGCCAGCAGCGCGGACAGGGGGACATGGGGCTACACCTTC.

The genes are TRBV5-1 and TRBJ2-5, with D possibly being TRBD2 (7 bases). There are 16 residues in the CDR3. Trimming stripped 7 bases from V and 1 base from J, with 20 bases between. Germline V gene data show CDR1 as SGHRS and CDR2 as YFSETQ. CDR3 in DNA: TGCGCCAGCTCCCCTGGGGGGGCATGGGGCCAAGAGACCCAGTACTTC. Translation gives CASSPGGAWGQETQYF.

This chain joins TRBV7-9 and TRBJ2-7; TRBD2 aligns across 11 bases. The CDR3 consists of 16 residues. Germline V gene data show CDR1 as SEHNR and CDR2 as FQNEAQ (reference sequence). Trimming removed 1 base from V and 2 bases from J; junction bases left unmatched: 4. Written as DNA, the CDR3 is TGTGCCAGCAGCTTAGTCAGTAGCGGGGGGGCCTACGAGCAGTACTTC. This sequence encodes CASSLVSSGGAYEQYF.

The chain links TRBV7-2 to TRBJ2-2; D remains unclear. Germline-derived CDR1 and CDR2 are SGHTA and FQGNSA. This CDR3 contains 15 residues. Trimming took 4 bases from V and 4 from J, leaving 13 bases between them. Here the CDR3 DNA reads TGTGCCAGCAGCTCGTACGCGAGTTCCACCGGGGAGCTGTTTTTT. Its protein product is CASSSYASSTGELFF.

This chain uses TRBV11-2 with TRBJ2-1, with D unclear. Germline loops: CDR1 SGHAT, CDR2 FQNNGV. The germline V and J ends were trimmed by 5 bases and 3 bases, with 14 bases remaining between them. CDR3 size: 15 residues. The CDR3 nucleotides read TGTGCCAGCAGCATCCGGATCTCCGACTACAATGAGCAGTTCTTC. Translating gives CASSIRISDYNEQFF.

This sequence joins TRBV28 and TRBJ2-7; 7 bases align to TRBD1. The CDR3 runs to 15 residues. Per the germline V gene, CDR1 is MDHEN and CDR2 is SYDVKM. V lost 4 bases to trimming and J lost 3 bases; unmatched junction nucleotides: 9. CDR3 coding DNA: TGTGCCAGCAGTTCCCCGGGGACAGCTCTCTACGAGCAGTACTTC. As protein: CASSSPGTALYEQYF. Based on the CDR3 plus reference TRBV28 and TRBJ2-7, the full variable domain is DVKVTQSSRYLVKRTGEKVFLECVQDMDHENMFWYRQDPGLGLRLIYFSYDVKMKEKGDIPEGYSVSREKKERFSLILESASTNQTSMYLCASSSPGTALYEQYFGPGTRLTVT.

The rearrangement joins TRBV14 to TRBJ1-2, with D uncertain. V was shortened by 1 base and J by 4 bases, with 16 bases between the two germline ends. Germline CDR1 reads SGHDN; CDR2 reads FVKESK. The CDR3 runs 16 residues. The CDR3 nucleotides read TGTGCCAGCAGCCAAGCGCCGGGCCGTATGGGCTATGGCTACACCTTC. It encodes CASSQAPGRMGYGYTF.

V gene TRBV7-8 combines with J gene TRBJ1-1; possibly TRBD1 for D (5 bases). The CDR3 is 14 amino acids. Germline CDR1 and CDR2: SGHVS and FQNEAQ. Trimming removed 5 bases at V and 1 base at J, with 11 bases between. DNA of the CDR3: TGTGCCAGCAGCCCGACCGGGGCGAACACTGAAGCTTTCTTT. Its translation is CASSPTGANTEAFF.

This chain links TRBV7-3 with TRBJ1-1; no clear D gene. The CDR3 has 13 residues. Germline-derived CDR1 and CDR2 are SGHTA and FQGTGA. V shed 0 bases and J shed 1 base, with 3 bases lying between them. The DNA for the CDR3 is TGTGCCAGCAGCTTAACAGGGAACACTGAAGCTTTCTTT. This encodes CASSLTGNTEAFF.

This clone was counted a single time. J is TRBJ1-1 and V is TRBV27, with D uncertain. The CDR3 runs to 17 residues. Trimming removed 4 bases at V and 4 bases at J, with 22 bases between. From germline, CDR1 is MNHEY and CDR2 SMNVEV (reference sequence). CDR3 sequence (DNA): TGTGCCAGCAGTTCCTCCGTGGGTTTTAGATCCCTCACTGAAGCTTTCTTT. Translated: CASSSSVGFRSLTEAFF.

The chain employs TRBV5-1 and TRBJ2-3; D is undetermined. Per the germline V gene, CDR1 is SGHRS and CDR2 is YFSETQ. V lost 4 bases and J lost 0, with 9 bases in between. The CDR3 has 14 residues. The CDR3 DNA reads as TGCGCCAGCAGCCCCGGGCCTAGCACAGATACGCAGTATTTT. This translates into CASSPGPSTDTQYF.

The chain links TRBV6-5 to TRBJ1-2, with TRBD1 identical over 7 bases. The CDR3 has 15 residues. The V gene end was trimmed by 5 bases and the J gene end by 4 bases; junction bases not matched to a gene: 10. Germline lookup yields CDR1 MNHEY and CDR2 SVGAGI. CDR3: CASSPRDRSFYGYTF. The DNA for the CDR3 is TGTGCCAGCAGTCCCCGGGACAGATCATTCTATGGCTACACCTTC.

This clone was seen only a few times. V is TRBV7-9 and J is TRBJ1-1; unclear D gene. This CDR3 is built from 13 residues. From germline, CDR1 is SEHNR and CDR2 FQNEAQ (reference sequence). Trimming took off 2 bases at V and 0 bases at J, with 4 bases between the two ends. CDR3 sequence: CASSLQLNTEAFF. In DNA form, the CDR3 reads TGTGCCAGCAGCTTACAGTTGAACACTGAAGCTTTCTTT.